A selection of T cell receptor beta chains follows, all from one sample in a study of blood T cell repertoires in COVID-19. Libraries were prepared by immunoSEQ multiplex PCR; TCRdb keeps only in-frame clonotypes and omits some of them. The table has roughly 320,000 clones, more than 75% seen once. Source material: peripheral blood. Receptor source: a man in his 70s with acute or convalescent COVID-19. Both conserved end residues are part of each CDR3. A D gene is named only where the DNA matches it firmly. Size tells how often a clone was seen (once, few, many) or the class of an expanded clone, and some rows leave it out.

size,D,V,J,CDR3,DNA
.,.,TRBV18,TRBJ2-7,CASSATGGAYEQYF,TGTGCCAGCTCGGCTACAGGGGGGGCCTACGAGCAGTACTTC
.,TRBD1,TRBV5-1,TRBJ1-2,CASSFGTGDSSYGYTF,TGCGCCAGCAGCTTCGGGACAGGGGATAGTAGCTATGGCTACACCTTC
.,.,TRBV5-1,TRBJ2-1,CASSLGSTYNEQFF,TGCGCCAGCAGCTTGGGGTCCACTTACAATGAGCAGTTCTTC
.,.,TRBV11-2,TRBJ2-7,CASSLDKPYEQYF,TGTGCCAGCAGCTTAGATAAGCCCTACGAGCAGTACTTC
.,.,TRBV10-3,TRBJ2-5,CAIMENSQETQYF,TGTGCCATCATGGAAAACAGTCAAGAGACCCAGTACTTC
.,.,TRBV28,TRBJ1-3,CASNWEGAGNTIYF,TGTGCCAGCAATTGGGAGGGGGCTGGAAACACCATATATTTT
.,.,TRBV5-4,TRBJ2-2,CATSGRGGSGGELFF,TGTGCCACCTCTGGGCGGGGTGGGTCCGGCGGGGAGCTGTTTTTT
once,TRBD1,TRBV7-9,TRBJ1-2,CASSLPGTGYGYTF,TGTGCCAGCAGCTTACCCGGGACAGGCTATGGCTACACCTTC
.,.,TRBV27,TRBJ2-7,CASGKYSQTGSYEQYF,TGTGCCAGCGGAAAATACAGCCAAACGGGGTCCTACGAGCAGTACTTC
.,TRBD1,TRBV18,TRBJ1-1,CASSNEQGKNTEAFF,TGTGCCAGCTCAAACGAACAGGGGAAGAACACTGAAGCTTTCTTT
.,.,TRBV3-1/TRBV3-2,TRBJ1-2,CASSQEQGHGYTF,TGTGCCAGCAGCCAAGAACAGGGTCATGGCTACACCTTC
.,.,TRBV7-2,TRBJ1-4,CASSLEGARMEKLFF,TGTGCCAGCAGCTTAGAAGGGGCGCGAATGGAAAAACTGTTTTTT
once,TRBD1,TRBV6-6,TRBJ1-2,CASSYGQGARVHGYTF,TGTGCCAGCAGCTACGGACAGGGGGCGCGAGTCCATGGCTACACCTTC
.,.,TRBV7-7,TRBJ1-4,CASSSTNGGNEKLFF,TGTGCCAGCAGCTCGACCAACGGGGGTAATGAAAAACTGTTTTTT
.,TRBD1,TRBV7-3,TRBJ2-1,CASSPEAGTGPFNEQFF,TGTGCCAGCAGCCCGGAAGCAGGGACAGGGCCCTTCAATGAGCAGTTCTTC
.,.,TRBV6-5,TRBJ1-1,CASSYTEDTEAFF,TGTGCCAGCAGTTACACCGAGGACACTGAAGCTTTCTTT
.,.,TRBV27,TRBJ1-6,CASSWGGNDSPLHF,TGTGCCAGCAGTTGGGGGGGTAATGATTCACCCCTCCACTTT
.,TRBD1,TRBV4-2,TRBJ1-6,CASSQDGTGQENSPLHF,TGTGCCAGCAGCCAAGATGGCACGGGACAGGAAAATTCACCCCTCCACTTT
.,TRBD1,TRBV10-3,TRBJ1-1,CAISAQEGQGAYTEAFF,TGTGCCATCAGTGCACAGGAGGGACAGGGGGCGTACACTGAAGCTTTCTTT
.,TRBD1,TRBV28,TRBJ1-2,CASRPGQGASGYTF,TGTGCCAGCAGGCCTGGACAGGGGGCTTCTGGCTACACCTTC
.,.,TRBV7-9,TRBJ2-3,CASSLWGHDITDTQYF,TGTGCCAGCAGCTTATGGGGGCACGATATCACAGATACGCAGTATTTT
.,.,TRBV19,TRBJ1-2,CASSIDSYGYTF,TGTGCCAGTAGTATTGATAGCTATGGCTACACCTTC
.,TRBD1,TRBV10-3,TRBJ2-7,CAISESLAGTGDYEQYF,TGTGCCATCAGTGAGTCCTTAGCCGGGACAGGGGATTACGAGCAGTACTTC
.,.,TRBV3-1/TRBV3-2,TRBJ2-7,CASSPQGSSYEQYF,TGTGCCAGCAGCCCACAGGGTTCCTCCTACGAGCAGTACTTC
.,TRBD2,TRBV5-4,TRBJ2-1,CASSPSGSLSYEQFF,TGTGCCAGCAGCCCAAGCGGGAGCCTCTCATATGAGCAGTTCTTC
.,TRBD1,TRBV5-1,TRBJ2-2,CASSLGAGGNTGELFF,TGCGCCAGCAGCTTGGGTGCAGGGGGAAACACCGGGGAGCTGTTTTTT
.,.,TRBV6-2/TRBV6-3,TRBJ2-7,CASSYSSSAYEQYF,TGTGCCAGCAGTTACTCCTCATCAGCCTACGAGCAGTACTTC
.,.,TRBV25-1,TRBJ1-2,CASSEGGSLYGYTF,TGTGCCAGCAGTGAGGGAGGGAGCCTATATGGCTACACCTTC
.,TRBD1,TRBV7-9,TRBJ2-7,CASSHLGTAGAYEQYF,TGTGCCAGCAGCCATTTAGGGACAGCCGGGGCCTACGAGCAGTACTTC
.,TRBD1,TRBV2,TRBJ2-7,CASKNGPDRGGVEYF,TGTGCCAGCAAAAACGGCCCCGACAGGGGGGGGGTGGAGTACTTC
.,.,TRBV7-2,TRBJ2-3,CASSAGAPTNTQYF,TGTGCCAGCAGCGCGGGGGCCCCCACAAATACGCAGTATTTT
.,.,TRBV5-1,TRBJ1-1,CASSLGIWATEKNTEAFF,TGCGCCAGCAGCTTGGGCATTTGGGCAACAGAAAAGAACACTGAAGCTTTCTTT
.,.,TRBV5-1,TRBJ2-7,CASSFGSGGPYEQYF,TGCGCCAGCAGCTTCGGCAGCGGAGGACCCTACGAGCAGTACTTC
.,TRBD2,TRBV3-1/TRBV3-2,TRBJ2-1,CASSQELRLAGANEQFF,TGTGCCAGCAGCCAAGAACTTAGACTAGCGGGAGCGAATGAGCAGTTCTTC
few,TRBD1,TRBV5-1,TRBJ2-7,CASRRNDRGGFEQYF,TGCGCCAGCAGGCGGAACGACAGGGGGGGATTTGAGCAGTACTTC
.,TRBD1,TRBV5-4,TRBJ1-2,CASSLRDSYGYTF,TGTGCCAGCAGCTTGAGGGACAGCTATGGCTACACCTTC
.,.,TRBV4-1,TRBJ1-1,CASSQVAPTGNTEAFF,TGCGCCAGCAGCCAAGTTGCGCCCACGGGAAACACTGAAGCTTTCTTT
.,.,TRBV6-6,TRBJ2-7,CASSYGDSGGGEQYF,TGTGCCAGCAGTTATGGGGACAGCGGGGGTGGGGAGCAGTACTTC
.,TRBD1,TRBV5-1,TRBJ1-2,CASSHQTGTNYGYTF,TGCGCCAGCAGCCACCAGACAGGGACTAACTATGGCTACACCTTC
.,.,TRBV7-9,TRBJ2-2,CASSSPKSYNTGELFF,TGTGCCAGCAGCTCCCCGAAGAGTTATAACACCGGGGAGCTGTTTTTT
few,.,TRBV6-1,TRBJ1-6,CASSERSGWSPLHF,TGTGCCAGCAGTGAACGGTCAGGGTGGTCACCCCTCCACTTT
.,TRBD1,TRBV10-3,TRBJ2-1,CAISRDSNNEQFF,TGTGCCATCAGCCGGGACAGTAACAATGAGCAGTTCTTC
.,TRBD1,TRBV4-2,TRBJ1-5,CASSQDGGTEGHQPQHF,TGTGCCAGCAGCCAAGATGGGGGGACAGAGGGTCATCAGCCCCAGCATTTT
.,TRBD1,TRBV5-1,TRBJ2-5,CASSSTGGQETQYF,TGCGCCAGCAGCAGCACAGGGGGCCAAGAGACCCAGTACTTC
.,.,TRBV7-2,TRBJ2-7,CASSSQGHSYEQYF,TGTGCCAGCAGCTCCCAGGGACACTCCTACGAGCAGTACTTC
.,TRBD1,TRBV2,TRBJ1-3,CASDRGLNTIYF,TGTGCCAGTGACAGGGGCCTGAACACCATATATTTT
.,.,TRBV19,TRBJ2-3,CASSIEGSRGDTQYF,TGTGCCAGTAGTATAGAGGGTAGTAGAGGAGATACGCAGTATTTT